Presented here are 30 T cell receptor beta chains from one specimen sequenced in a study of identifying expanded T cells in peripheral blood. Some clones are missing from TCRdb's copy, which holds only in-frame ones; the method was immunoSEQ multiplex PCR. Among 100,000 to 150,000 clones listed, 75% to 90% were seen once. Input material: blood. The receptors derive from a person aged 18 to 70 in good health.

The CDR3 here is CASTRGLDYGYTF. The CDR3 bases are TGTGCCAGTACAAGGGGATTGGACTATGGCTACACCTTC. The chain combines TRBV19 with TRBJ1-2; D may be TRBD1 (5 bases). The ends were cut back, 7 bases at V and 3 bases at J, with 12 bases in the middle. This CDR3 region has 13 residues. The germline V gene has CDR1 LNHDA and CDR2 SQIVND (reference sequence).

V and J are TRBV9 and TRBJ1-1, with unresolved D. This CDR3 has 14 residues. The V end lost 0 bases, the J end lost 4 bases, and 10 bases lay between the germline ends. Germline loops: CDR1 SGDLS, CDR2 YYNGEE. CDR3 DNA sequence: TGTGCCAGCAGCGTAGATCCGGGTTTCACTGAAGCTTTCTTT. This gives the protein CASSVDPGFTEAFF.

For the CDR3, the DNA is TGTGCCAGCAGCCGGAACCGGCCTCGGGGAAGCTACACCGGGGAGCTGTTTTTT. Translation: CASSRNRPRGSYTGELFF. The chain carries TRBV2 and TRBJ2-2; the D gene is possibly TRBD2 (5 bases). The CDR3 is 18 residues long. With 6 bases removed from V and 3 bases from J, the gap between germline ends came to 23 bases. In germline, CDR1 is SNHLY, CDR2 FYNNEI.

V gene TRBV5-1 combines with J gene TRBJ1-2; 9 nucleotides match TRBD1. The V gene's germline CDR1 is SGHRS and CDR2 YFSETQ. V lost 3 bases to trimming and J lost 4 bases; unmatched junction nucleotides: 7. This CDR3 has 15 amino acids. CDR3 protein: CASSYNRGRGYGYTF. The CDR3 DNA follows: TGCGCCAGCAGCTACAACAGGGGGCGCGGCTATGGCTACACCTTC.

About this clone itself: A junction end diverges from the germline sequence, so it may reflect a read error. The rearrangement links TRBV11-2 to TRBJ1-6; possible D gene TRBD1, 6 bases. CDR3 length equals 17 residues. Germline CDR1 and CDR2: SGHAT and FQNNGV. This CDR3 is CASRLGGAGKWYSPLHF. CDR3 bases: TGTGCCAGCCGCTTGGGGGGGGCAGGGAAGTGGTATTCACCCCTCCACTTT.

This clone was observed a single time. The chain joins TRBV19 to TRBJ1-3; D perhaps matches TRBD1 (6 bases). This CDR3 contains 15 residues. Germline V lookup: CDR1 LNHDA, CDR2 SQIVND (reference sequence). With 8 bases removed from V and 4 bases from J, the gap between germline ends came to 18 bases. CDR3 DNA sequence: TGTGCCAGTTTTTGGGGCAGGGGTTCAGGAAACACCATATATTTT. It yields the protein CASFWGRGSGNTIYF.

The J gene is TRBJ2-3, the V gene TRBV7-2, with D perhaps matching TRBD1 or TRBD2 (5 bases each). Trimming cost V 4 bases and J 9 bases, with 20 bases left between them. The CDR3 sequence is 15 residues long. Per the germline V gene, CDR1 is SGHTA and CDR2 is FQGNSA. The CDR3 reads CASSSGTQVGKTQYF. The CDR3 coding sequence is TGTGCCAGCAGCTCCGGGACCCAGGTGGGGAAGACGCAGTATTTT.

The DNA of the CDR3 is TGTGCCAGCAGCTTAGATGGGGGGGGAATGAGTCAGCCCCAGCATTTT. Amino acids: CASSLDGGGMSQPQHF. The chain is built from TRBV7-6 and TRBJ1-5; D is possibly TRBD1 (5 bases). CDR3 length: 16 residues. Trimming left V 1 base short and J 6 bases short, with 16 bases between. Per the germline V gene, CDR1 is SGHVS and CDR2 is FNYEAQ.

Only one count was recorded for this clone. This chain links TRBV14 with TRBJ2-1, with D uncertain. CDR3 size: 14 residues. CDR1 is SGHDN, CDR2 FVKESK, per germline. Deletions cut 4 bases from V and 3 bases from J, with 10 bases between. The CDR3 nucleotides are TGTGCCAGCAGCCCAGGACGGTACTACAATGAGCAGTTCTTC. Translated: CASSPGRYYNEQFF.

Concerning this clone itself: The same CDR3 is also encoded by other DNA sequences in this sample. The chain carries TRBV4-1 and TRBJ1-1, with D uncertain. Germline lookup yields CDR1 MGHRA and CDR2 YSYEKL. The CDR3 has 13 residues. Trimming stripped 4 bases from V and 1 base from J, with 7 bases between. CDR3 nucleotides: TGCGCCAGCAGCCGTCCCGGGAACACTGAAGCTTTCTTT. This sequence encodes CASSRPGNTEAFF.

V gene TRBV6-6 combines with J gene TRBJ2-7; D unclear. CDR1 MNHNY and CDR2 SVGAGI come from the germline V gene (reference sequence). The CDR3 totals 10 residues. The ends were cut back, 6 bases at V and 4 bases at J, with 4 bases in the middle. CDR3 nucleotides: TGTGCCAGCAGCGAGTACGAGCAGTACTTC. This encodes CASSEYEQYF.

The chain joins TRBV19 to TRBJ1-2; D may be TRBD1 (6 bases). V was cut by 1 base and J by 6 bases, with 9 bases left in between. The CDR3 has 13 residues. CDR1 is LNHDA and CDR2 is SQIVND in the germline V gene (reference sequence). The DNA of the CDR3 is TGTGCCAGTAGTATAGGACAGGACGATGGCTACACCTTC. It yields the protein CASSIGQDDGYTF.

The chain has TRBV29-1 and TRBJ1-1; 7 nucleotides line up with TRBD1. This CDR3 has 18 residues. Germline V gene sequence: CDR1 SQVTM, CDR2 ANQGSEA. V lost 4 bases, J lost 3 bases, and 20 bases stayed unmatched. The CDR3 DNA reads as TGCAGCGTTGTTTGGAGCTTAGACGGGGGAGGACAGGACACTGAAGCTTTCTTT. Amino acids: CSVVWSLDGGGQDTEAFF.

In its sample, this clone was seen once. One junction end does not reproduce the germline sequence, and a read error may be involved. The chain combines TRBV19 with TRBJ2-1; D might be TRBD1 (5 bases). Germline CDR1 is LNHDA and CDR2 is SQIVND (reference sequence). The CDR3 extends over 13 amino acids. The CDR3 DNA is TGTGTCAGTAGTATAGCAGGGATCAATGAGCAGTTCTTC. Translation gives CVSSIAGINEQFF.

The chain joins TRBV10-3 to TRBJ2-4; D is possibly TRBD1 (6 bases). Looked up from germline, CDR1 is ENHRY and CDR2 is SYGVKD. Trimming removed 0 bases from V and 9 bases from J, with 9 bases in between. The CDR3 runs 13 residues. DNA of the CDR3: TGTGCCATCAGTGAGTCTGAAGGGGGCATTCAGTACTTC. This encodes CAISESEGGIQYF.

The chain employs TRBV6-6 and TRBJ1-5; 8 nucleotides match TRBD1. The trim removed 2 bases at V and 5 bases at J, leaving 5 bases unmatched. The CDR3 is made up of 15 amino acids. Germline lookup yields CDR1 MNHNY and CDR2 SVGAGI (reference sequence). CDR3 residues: CASSYTDRDYQPQHF. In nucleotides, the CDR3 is TGTGCCAGCAGTTACACGGACAGGGACTATCAGCCCCAGCATTTT.

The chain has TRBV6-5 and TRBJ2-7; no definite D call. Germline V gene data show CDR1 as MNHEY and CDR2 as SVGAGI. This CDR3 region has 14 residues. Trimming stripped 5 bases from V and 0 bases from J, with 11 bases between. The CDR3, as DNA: TGTGCCAGCAGTGCGCGGATGAGCTCCTACGAGCAGTACTTC. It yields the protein CASSARMSSYEQYF.

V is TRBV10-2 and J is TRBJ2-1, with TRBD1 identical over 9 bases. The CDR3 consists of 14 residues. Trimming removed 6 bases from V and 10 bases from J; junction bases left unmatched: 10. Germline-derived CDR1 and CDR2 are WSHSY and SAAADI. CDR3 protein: CASRARGTGKEQFF. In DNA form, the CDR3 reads TGCGCCAGCAGGGCCAGGGGGACAGGGAAAGAGCAGTTCTTC.

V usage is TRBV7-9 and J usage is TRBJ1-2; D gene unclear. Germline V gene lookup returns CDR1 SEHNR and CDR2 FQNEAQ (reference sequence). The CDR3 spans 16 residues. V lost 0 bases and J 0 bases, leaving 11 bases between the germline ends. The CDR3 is CASSLAMEGANYGYTF. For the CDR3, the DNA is TGTGCCAGCAGCTTAGCCATGGAGGGAGCTAACTATGGCTACACCTTC. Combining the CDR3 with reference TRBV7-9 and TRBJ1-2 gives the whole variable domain DTGVSQNPRHKITKRGQNVTFRCDPISEHNRLYWYRQTLGQGPEFLTYFQNEAQLEKSRLLSDRFSAERPKGSFSTLEIQRTEQGDSAMYLCASSLAMEGANYGYTFGSGTRLTVV.

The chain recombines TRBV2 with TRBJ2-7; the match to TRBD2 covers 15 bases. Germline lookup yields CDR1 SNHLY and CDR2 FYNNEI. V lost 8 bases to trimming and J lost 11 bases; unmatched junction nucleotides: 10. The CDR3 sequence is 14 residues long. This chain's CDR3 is CASAPGTSGGSEYF. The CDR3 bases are TGTGCCAGCGCCCCCGGGACTAGCGGGGGGTCAGAGTACTTC.

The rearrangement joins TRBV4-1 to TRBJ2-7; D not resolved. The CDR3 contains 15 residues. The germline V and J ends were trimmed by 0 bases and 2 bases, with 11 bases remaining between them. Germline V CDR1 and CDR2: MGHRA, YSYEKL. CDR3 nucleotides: TGCGCCAGCAGCCAAGATTTAGGGCAGGCCTACGAGCAGTACTTC. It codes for CASSQDLGQAYEQYF.

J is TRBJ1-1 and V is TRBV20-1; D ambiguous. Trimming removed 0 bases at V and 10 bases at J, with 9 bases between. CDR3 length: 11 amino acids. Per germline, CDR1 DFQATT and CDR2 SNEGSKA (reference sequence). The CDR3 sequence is CSARERVGAFF. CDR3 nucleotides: TGCAGTGCTAGAGAGAGGGTCGGAGCTTTCTTT.

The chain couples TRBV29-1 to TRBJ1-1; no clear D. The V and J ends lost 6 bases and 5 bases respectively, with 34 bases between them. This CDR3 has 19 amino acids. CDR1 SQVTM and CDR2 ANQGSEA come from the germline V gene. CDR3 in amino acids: CSVSEFVQGRADRSTEAFF. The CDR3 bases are TGCAGCGTCTCGGAATTTGTACAAGGGAGGGCGGATAGAAGTACTGAAGCTTTCTTT.

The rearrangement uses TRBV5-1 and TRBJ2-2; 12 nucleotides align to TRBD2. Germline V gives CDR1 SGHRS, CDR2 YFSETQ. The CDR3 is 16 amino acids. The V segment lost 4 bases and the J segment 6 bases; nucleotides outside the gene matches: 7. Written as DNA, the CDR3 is TGCGCCAGCAGCGCCGCTAGCGGGGGGGCCCCCGGGGAGCTGTTTTTT. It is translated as CASSAASGGAPGELFF.

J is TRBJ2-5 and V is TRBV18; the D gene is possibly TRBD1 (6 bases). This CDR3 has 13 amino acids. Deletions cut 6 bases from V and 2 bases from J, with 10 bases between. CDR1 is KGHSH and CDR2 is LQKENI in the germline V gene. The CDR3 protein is CASSLGGQETQYF. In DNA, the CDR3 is TGTGCCAGCTCTCTAGGGGGACAAGAGACCCAGTACTTC.

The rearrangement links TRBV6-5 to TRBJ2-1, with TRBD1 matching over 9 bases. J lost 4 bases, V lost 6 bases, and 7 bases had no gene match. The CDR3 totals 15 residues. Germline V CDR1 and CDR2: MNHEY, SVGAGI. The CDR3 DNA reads TGTGCCAGCAGCCCCGGACAGGGGCGATACAATGAGCAGTTCTTC. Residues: CASSPGQGRYNEQFF.

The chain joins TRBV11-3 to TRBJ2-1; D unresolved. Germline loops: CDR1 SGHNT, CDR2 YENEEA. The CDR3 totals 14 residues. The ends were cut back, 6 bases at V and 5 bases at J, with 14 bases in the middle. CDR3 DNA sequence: TGTGCCAGCAGTTCCCTCGGGTCGAACAATGAGCAGTTCTTC. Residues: CASSSLGSNNEQFF.

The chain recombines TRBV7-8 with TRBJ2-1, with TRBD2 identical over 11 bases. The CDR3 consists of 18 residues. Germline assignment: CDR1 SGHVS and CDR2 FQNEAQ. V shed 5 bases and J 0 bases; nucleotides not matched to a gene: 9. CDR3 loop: CASSPLAGGPSSYNEQFF. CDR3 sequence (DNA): TGTGCCAGCAGCCCTCTAGCGGGGGGACCAAGCTCCTACAATGAGCAGTTCTTC. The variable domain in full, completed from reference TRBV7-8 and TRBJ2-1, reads GAGVSQSPRYKVAKRGQDVALRCDPISGHVSLFWYQQALGQGPEFLTYFQNEAQLDKSGLPSDRFFAERPEGSVSTLKIQRTQQEDSAVYLCASSPLAGGPSSYNEQFFGPGTRLTVL.

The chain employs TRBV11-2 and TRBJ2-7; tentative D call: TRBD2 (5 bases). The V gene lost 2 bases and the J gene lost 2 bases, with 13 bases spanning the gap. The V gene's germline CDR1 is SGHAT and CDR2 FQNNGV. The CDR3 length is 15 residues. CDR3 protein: CASSLSRVGTYEQYF. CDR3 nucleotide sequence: TGTGCCAGCAGCTTATCGAGGGTGGGGACCTACGAGCAGTACTTC.

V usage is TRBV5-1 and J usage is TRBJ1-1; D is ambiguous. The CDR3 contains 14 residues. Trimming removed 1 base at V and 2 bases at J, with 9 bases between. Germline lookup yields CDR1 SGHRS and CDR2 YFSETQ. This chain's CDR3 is CASSLSDFNTEAFF. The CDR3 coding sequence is TGCGCCAGCAGCTTGAGTGACTTTAACACTGAAGCTTTCTTT.